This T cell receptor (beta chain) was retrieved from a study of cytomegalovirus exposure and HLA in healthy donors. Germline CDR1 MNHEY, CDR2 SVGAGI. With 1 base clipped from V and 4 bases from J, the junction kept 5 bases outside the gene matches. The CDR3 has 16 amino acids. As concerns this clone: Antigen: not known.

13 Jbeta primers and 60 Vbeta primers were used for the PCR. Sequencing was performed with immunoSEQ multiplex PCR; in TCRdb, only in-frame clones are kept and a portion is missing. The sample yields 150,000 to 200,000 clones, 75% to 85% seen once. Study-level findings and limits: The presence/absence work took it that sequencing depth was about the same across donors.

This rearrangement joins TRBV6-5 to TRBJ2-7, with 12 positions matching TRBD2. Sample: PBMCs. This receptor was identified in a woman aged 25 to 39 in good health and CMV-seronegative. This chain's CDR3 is CASSYYGTSGYYEQYF. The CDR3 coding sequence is TGTGCCAGCAGTTACTACGGGACTAGCGGGTATTACGAGCAGTACTTC.